The 12 T cell receptor beta chains below were found in one sample sequenced in a study of T cell repertoires in cytomegalovirus infection. TCRdb reanalysed the reads using MiXCR and keeps one entry per CDR3 protein. The sample holds approximately 250,000 distinct CDR3 sequences, roughly 10% seen once. Sequenced sample: PBMCs. These receptors were collected from a human donor in good health (CMV status not recorded). Some clones in this sample may be carry-over from other donors' samples.

This clonotype occurred once. The rearrangement joins TRBV30 to TRBJ2-3, with 14 bases identical to TRBD2. This CDR3 has 17 amino acids. V lost 2 bases to trimming and J lost 4 bases; unmatched junction nucleotides: 8. Germline V CDR1 and CDR2: GTSNPN, SVGIG (reference sequence). CDR3 nucleotide sequence: TGTGCCTGGAGTCCAGGGGGGACTAGCGGGGGCTCAGATACGCAGTATTTT. Translated, it gives CAWSPGGTSGGSDTQYF.

This clonotype was found many times. The chain links TRBV7-8 to TRBJ1-5; D not resolved. There are 13 residues in the CDR3. Germline CDR1 and CDR2: SGHVS and FQNEAQ. Trimming took off 5 bases at V and 6 bases at J, with 11 bases between the two ends. CDR3 region: CASSTTDGQPQHF. The CDR3 nucleotides are TGTGCCAGCAGCACTACGGACGGTCAGCCCCAGCATTTT.

The CDR3 protein is CASSLNGKQFF. The CDR3 DNA sequence: TGTGCCAGCAGTTTAAACGGAAAGCAGTTCTTC. The V and J genes are TRBV12-3 or TRBV12-4 and TRBJ2-1, with unresolved D. Deletions cut 2 bases from V and 11 bases from J, with 7 bases between. CDR3 length: 11 residues.

This clonotype was observed many times. The junction departs from the called germline gene at one end, perhaps through a read error. The chain couples TRBV10-3 to TRBJ1-5; D might be TRBD1 (5 bases). The germline V gene encodes CDR1 ENHRY and CDR2 SYGVKD. The CDR3 is 13 amino acids. This chain's CDR3 is CAIHDSANQPQHF. The CDR3 nucleotides are TGTGCCATTCATGACAGTGCGAATCAACCCCAGCATTTT.

This clonotype was recorded a few times. The chain links TRBV7-6 to TRBJ2-7, with 10 bases identical to TRBD1. Trimming cost V 6 bases and J 6 bases; bases outside gene matches: 11. This CDR3 region has 15 residues. CDR1 and CDR2 from the germline V gene are SGHVS and FNYEAQ. CDR3 nucleotides: TGTGCCAGCAGTTCAAACTCCGGGACAGGGGTCGAGCAGTACTTC. As protein: CASSSNSGTGVEQYF.

This clonotype has a count of ten or more. The chain is built from TRBV28 and TRBJ1-1; possible D gene TRBD1, 5 bases. Germline V gene data show CDR1 as MDHEN and CDR2 as SYDVKM. V lost 11 bases and J lost 7, with 14 bases in between. The CDR3 is made up of 11 amino acids. This CDR3 is CAGGWGNEAFF. CDR3 bases: TGTGCCGGTGGATGGGGGAATGAAGCTTTCTTT.

The chain uses TRBV6-2 or TRBV6-3 and TRBJ1-2; D call uncertain. The CDR3 is 13 residues long. The germline V gene encodes CDR1 MNHEY and CDR2 SVGEGT. V shed 8 bases and J shed 2 bases, with 12 bases lying between them. CDR3 nucleotide sequence: TGTGCCAGCGCCCGAGCGGGAAACTATGGCTACACCTTC. It specifies CASARAGNYGYTF.

At least ten counts were recorded for this clonotype. The rearrangement links TRBV7-2 to TRBJ1-1, with D unresolved. The CDR3 is made up of 12 amino acids. CDR1 is SGHTA and CDR2 is FQGNSA in the germline V gene. The V gene lost 2 bases and the J gene lost 7 bases, with 8 bases spanning the gap. CDR3 nucleotide sequence: TGTGCCAGCAGCTTAATCGGGAATGAAGCTTTCTTT. Translating gives CASSLIGNEAFF.

The sample holds many counts of this clonotype. The genes are TRBV5-6 and TRBJ2-7, with D uncertain. The CDR3 length is 13 residues. The germline V and J ends were trimmed by 2 bases and 0 bases, with 6 bases remaining between them. The germline V gene has CDR1 SGHDT and CDR2 YYEEEE. The DNA of the CDR3 is TGTGCCAGCAGCTTTAGGCCCTCCTACGAGCAGTACTTC. It encodes CASSFRPSYEQYF.

This clonotype was observed at least ten times. This chain joins TRBV28 and TRBJ1-5; a possible D gene is TRBD1 (5 bases). This CDR3 is 16 amino acids long. The germline V gene has CDR1 MDHEN and CDR2 SYDVKM. The germline V and J ends were trimmed by 7 bases and 0 bases, with 16 bases remaining between them. As DNA, the CDR3 is TGTGCCAGCACCCTTGGGGGAGTCTATAGCAATCAGCCCCAGCATTTT. As protein: CASTLGGVYSNQPQHF.

The table lists this clonotype with many counts. The chain is built from TRBV30 and TRBJ2-7; no clear D. V lost 8 bases and J 2 bases, leaving 13 bases between the germline ends. The CDR3 runs to 12 residues. Germline CDR1 GTSNPN, CDR2 SVGIG (reference sequence). In DNA form, the CDR3 reads TGTGCCCTAAGACACGGAACCTACGAGCAGTACTTC. Protein product: CALRHGTYEQYF.

This clonotype showed up many times. The chain couples TRBV6-6 to TRBJ1-3, with D unresolved. Per the germline V gene, CDR1 is MNHNY and CDR2 is SVGAGI (reference sequence). The length of the CDR3 is 13 residues. CDR3 sequence reads: CATYFGFGNTIYF. The CDR3 nucleotides read TGTGCTACTTACTTTGGGTTCGGAAACACCATATATTTT.